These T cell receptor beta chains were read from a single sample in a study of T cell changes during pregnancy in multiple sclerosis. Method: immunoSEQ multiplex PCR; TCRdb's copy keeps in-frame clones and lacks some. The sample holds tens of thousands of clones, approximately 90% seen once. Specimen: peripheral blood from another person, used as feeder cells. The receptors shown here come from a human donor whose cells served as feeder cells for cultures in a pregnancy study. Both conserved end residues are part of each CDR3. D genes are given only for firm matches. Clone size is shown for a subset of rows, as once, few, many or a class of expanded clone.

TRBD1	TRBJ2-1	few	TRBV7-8	CASSWTPTTGHKSNEQFF	TGTGCCAGCAGCTGGACCCCAACGACAGGGCATAAAAGTAATGAGCAGTTCTTC
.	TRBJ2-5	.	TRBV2	CASSPGVGETQYF	TGTGCCAGCTCTCCCGGGGTGGGAGAGACCCAGTACTTC
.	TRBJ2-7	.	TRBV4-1	CASSLRTYYEQYF	TGCGCCAGCAGCCTCCGGACTTACTACGAGCAGTACTTC
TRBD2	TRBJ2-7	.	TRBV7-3	CASSQPGLAIEQYF	TGTGCCAGCAGCCAACCGGGACTAGCCATCGAGCAGTACTTC
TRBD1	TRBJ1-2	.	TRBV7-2	CASSPWTGEHGYTF	TGTGCCAGCAGCCCCTGGACAGGGGAGCATGGCTACACCTTC
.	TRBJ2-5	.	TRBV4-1	CASSQEGAYGVETQYF	TGCGCCAGCAGCCAAGAGGGGGCCTACGGGGTTGAGACCCAGTACTTC
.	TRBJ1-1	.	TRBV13	CASSPPATNTEAFF	TGTGCCAGCAGCCCCCCCGCTACGAACACTGAAGCTTTCTTT
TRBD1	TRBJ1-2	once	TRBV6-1	CASSEGQTGGGHGYTF	TGTGCCAGCAGTGAAGGGCAAACAGGGGGAGGCCATGGCTACACCTTC
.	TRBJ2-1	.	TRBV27	CASTRGDSYNEQFF	TGTGCCAGCACAAGGGGGGATTCCTACAATGAGCAGTTCTTC
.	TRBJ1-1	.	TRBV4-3	CASSQVDAPGAFF	TGCGCCAGCAGCCAAGTGGACGCCCCGGGCGCTTTCTTT
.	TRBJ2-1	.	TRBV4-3	CASSQETVLDSYNEQFF	TGCGCCAGCAGCCAAGAGACCGTGCTAGACTCCTACAATGAGCAGTTCTTC
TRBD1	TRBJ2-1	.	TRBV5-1	CASSLLGRGYYNEQFF	TGCGCCAGCAGCTTGTTGGGCAGGGGGTACTACAATGAGCAGTTCTTC
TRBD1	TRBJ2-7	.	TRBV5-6	CASSFTQGARAYEQYF	TGTGCCAGCAGCTTTACACAGGGGGCAAGGGCCTACGAGCAGTACTTC
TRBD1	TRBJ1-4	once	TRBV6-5	CASSRGQGSEKLFF	TGTGCCAGCAGTAGGGGACAGGGGTCCGAAAAACTGTTTTTT
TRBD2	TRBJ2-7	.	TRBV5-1	CASSPNRLADEQYF	TGCGCCAGCAGCCCGAATCGACTAGCGGACGAGCAGTACTTC
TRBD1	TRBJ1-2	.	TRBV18	CASAAGQGRGLYGYTF	TGTGCCAGCGCAGCCGGACAGGGCCGAGGGCTATATGGCTACACCTTC
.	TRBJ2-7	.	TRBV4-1	CASSQDPGLPEEQYF	TGCGCCAGCAGCCAAGACCCAGGGCTTCCTGAAGAGCAGTACTTC
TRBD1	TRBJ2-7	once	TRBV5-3	CARSLGGTGSNEQYF	TGTGCCAGAAGCTTGGGAGGGACAGGGTCCAACGAGCAGTACTTC
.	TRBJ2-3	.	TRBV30	CAWSALGGALTDTQYF	TGTGCCTGGAGTGCACTAGGGGGGGCCCTCACAGATACGCAGTATTTT
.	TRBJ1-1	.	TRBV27	CASSLSAVTEAFF	TGTGCCAGCAGTTTATCGGCAGTCACTGAAGCTTTCTTT
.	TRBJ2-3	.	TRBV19	CASSIGRRQVTSTDTQYF	TGTGCCAGTAGTATAGGAAGAAGACAGGTTACTAGCACAGATACGCAGTATTTT
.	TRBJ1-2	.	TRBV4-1	CASSQDPGWYGYTF	TGCGCCAGCAGCCAAGATCCAGGGTGGTATGGCTACACCTTC
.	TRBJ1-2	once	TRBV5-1	CASSLDYGHNYGYTF	TGCGCCAGCAGCTTGGATTACGGGCATAACTATGGCTACACCTTC
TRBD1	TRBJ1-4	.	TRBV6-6	CASSNRGGNEKLFF	TGTGCCAGCAGTAACAGGGGGGGGAATGAAAAACTGTTTTTT
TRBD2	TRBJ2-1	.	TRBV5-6	CASSLGGGPFNEQFF	TGTGCCAGCAGCTTGGGGGGAGGGCCTTTCAATGAGCAGTTCTTC
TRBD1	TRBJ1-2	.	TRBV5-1	CASSLGTGKEYGYTF	TGCGCCAGCAGCTTGGGGACAGGCAAAGAGTATGGCTACACCTTC
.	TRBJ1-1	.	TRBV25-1	CASSEWGGTEAFF	TGTGCCAGCAGTGAGTGGGGTGGCACTGAAGCTTTCTTT
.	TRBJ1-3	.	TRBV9	CASSLDLSSGNTIYF	TGTGCCAGCAGTCTGGACCTGAGCTCTGGAAACACCATATATTTT
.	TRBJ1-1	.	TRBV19	CASSNPRGTNTEAFF	TGTGCCAGTAGTAACCCCCGGGGCACAAACACTGAAGCTTTCTTT